This T cell receptor beta chain was found in a study of identical twins. TCRdb reprocessed the 5' RACE reads via MiXCR and lists one record per CDR3 protein. Here the sample spans more than 400,000 distinct CDR3 sequences, over 12% being singletons. V was shortened by 6 bases and J by 0 bases, with 12 bases between the two germline ends. There are 14 residues in the CDR3. Germline assignment: CDR1 DFQATT and CDR2 SNEGSKA (reference sequence). This clonotype has just a few counts. These records were also assigned to another study, of yellow fever vaccine responses in identical twins.

This clonotype was sampled from a young woman in good health. Material for sequencing was CD4+ T cells sorted from blood. This chain connects TRBV20-1 to TRBJ2-1; D uncertain. The CDR3 region is CSAIAGSSYNEQFF. CDR3 in DNA: TGCAGTGCCATCGCAGGTAGCTCCTACAATGAGCAGTTCTTC.